The 3 T cell receptor beta chains reported below all come from one sample, sequenced in a study of T cell repertoires and Cas9 in healthy adults. Profiling relied on immunoSEQ multiplex PCR, and the TCRdb table lists in-frame clones only, not all of them. The sample records about 15,000 clones, 89% being singletons. The sequencing input was Tregs (CD4+, CD25+, CD127-, CD137-, CD154-) from PBMCs; culture status not recorded. Source of these receptors: a human donor in good health.

The CDR3 loop reads CASSSGGLEQYF. In nucleotides, the CDR3 is TGCGCCAGCAGTTCAGGGGGGCTGGAGCAGTACTTC. The chain combines TRBV5-1 with TRBJ2-7; a possible D gene is TRBD1 (7 bases). There are 12 residues in the CDR3. Trimming pared 5 bases from V and 7 bases from J, leaving 13 bases between. CDR1 and CDR2 (germline): SGHRS, YFSETQ.

This rearrangement joins TRBV19 to TRBJ1-6; a weak D match, TRBD1 (6 bases). Germline CDR1 LNHDA, CDR2 SQIVND (reference sequence). Trimming left V 4 bases short and J 1 base short, with 8 bases between. The CDR3 runs 15 residues. The CDR3 sequence is CASSNQGSYNSPLHF. Written as DNA, the CDR3 is TGTGCCAGTAGTAATCAGGGGTCCTATAATTCACCCCTCCACTTT.

This chain connects TRBV28 to TRBJ1-4; tentatively, D is TRBD1 (6 bases). Germline V lookup: CDR1 MDHEN, CDR2 SYDVKM. This CDR3 is built from 15 residues. Trimming took off 2 bases at V and 8 bases at J, with 15 bases between the two ends. As DNA, the CDR3 is TGTGCCAGCAGTTTAGGGGGGGGCGCAGGGGAAAAACTGTTTTTT. Protein: CASSLGGGAGEKLFF.